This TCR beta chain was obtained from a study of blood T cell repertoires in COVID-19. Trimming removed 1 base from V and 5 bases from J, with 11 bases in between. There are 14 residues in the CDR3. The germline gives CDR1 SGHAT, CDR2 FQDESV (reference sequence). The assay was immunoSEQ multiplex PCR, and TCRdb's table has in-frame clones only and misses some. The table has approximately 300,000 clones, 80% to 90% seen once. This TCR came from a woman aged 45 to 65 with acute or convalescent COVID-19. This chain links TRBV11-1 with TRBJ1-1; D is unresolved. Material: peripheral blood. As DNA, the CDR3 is TGTGCCAGCAGCTTAGGGGCTGAAGGTACTGAAGCTTTCTTT. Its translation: CASSLGAEGTEAFF.